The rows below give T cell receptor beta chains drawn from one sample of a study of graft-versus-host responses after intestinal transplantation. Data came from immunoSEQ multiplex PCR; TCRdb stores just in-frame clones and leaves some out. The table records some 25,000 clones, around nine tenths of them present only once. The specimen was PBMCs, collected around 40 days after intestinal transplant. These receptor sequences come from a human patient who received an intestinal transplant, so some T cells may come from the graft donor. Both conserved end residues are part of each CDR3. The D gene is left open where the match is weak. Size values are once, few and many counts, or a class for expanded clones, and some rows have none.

DNA: TGTGCCAGCAGTGAAGGGAGACTAGCGGGAGCCACAGATACGCAGTATTTT
CDR3: CASSEGRLAGATDTQYF
V: TRBV6-1
D: TRBD2
J: TRBJ2-3
size: NA

DNA: TGTGCCAGCAGGTTTTCTAGCGAGGGTGAGCAGTTCTTC
CDR3: CASRFSSEGEQFF
V: TRBV7-3
D: NA
J: TRBJ2-1
size: NA

DNA: TGTGCCAGCACCGCTGACGGCCAAGAGACCCAGTACTTC
CDR3: CASTADGQETQYF
V: TRBV28
D: NA
J: TRBJ2-5
size: NA

DNA: TGTGCCAGCAGCTTAGCGCCCGGGGGCGCGAACTATGGCTACACCTTC
CDR3: CASSLAPGGANYGYTF
V: TRBV7-2
D: NA
J: TRBJ1-2
size: NA

DNA: TGTGCCAGCAGTTTATTTCACCCATATCAAGCGGGGGAGGGGGAGTCGGTCAATGAGCAGTTCTTC
CDR3: CASSLFHPYQAGEGESVNEQFF
V: TRBV28
D: TRBD2
J: TRBJ2-1
size: NA

DNA: TGTGCCAGCAGCGTAGGGGCTTTAAACAATGAGCAGTTCTTC
CDR3: CASSVGALNNEQFF
V: TRBV9
D: NA
J: TRBJ2-1
size: NA

DNA: TGTGCCAGTAGTCCGGGGACAGTGAACACTGAAGCTTTCTTT
CDR3: CASSPGTVNTEAFF
V: TRBV19
D: TRBD1
J: TRBJ1-1
size: once

DNA: TGTGCCAGCAGTTTCCGGGGTCTCACTGAAGCTTTCTTT
CDR3: CASSFRGLTEAFF
V: TRBV27
D: NA
J: TRBJ1-1
size: NA

DNA: TGTGCTAGCAGCACCGGCACGACTTCGAGGGGGGATACGCAGTATTTT
CDR3: CASSTGTTSRGDTQYF
V: TRBV7-7
D: NA
J: TRBJ2-3
size: NA

DNA: TGTGCCAGCAGCTTAGATGGTACAGGGTGGTACACCATATATTTT
CDR3: CASSLDGTGWYTIYF
V: TRBV7-2
D: NA
J: TRBJ1-3
size: NA

DNA: TGCAGCGTTGCGGCTAGCGGGATTAACGAGCAGTACTTC
CDR3: CSVAASGINEQYF
V: TRBV29-1
D: TRBD2
J: TRBJ2-7
size: NA

DNA: TGTGCTAGTGGTTTGGACTACCTAGCTGGGCAGCCCGCAAGCTCCTACGAGCAGTACTTC
CDR3: CASGLDYLAGQPASSYEQYF
V: TRBV12-5
D: NA
J: TRBJ2-7
size: NA

DNA: TGCGCCAGCAGCCGGTATAGGACAGGGATTTTCACGAGAGAGACCCAGTACTTC
CDR3: CASSRYRTGIFTRETQYF
V: TRBV4-1
D: TRBD1
J: TRBJ2-5
size: once

DNA: TGTGCCAGCAGCTTAAGGGAGGGAAGCTCCTACAATGAGCAGTTCTTC
CDR3: CASSLREGSSYNEQFF
V: TRBV11-3
D: TRBD2
J: TRBJ2-1
size: NA

DNA: TGTGCCAGCAGCGTGGGACAATCTGGAAACACCATATATTTT
CDR3: CASSVGQSGNTIYF
V: TRBV9
D: NA
J: TRBJ1-3
size: NA

DNA: TGTGCCAGCAGTGATGAGTACCTTGGGGATACGCAGTATTTT
CDR3: CASSDEYLGDTQYF
V: TRBV2
D: NA
J: TRBJ2-3
size: NA

DNA: TGTGCTAGTGGTCCCGACACAGGGACAGCAGCTAACTATGGCTACACCTTC
CDR3: CASGPDTGTAANYGYTF
V: TRBV12-5
D: TRBD1
J: TRBJ1-2
size: NA

DNA: TGTGCCTGGGAATTTAGCGGGGGGCCCAATGAGCAGTTCTTC
CDR3: CAWEFSGGPNEQFF
V: TRBV30
D: TRBD2
J: TRBJ2-1
size: NA

DNA: TGTGCCAGCAGTCTAGCGGGTCGCTACAATGAGCAGTTCTTC
CDR3: CASSLAGRYNEQFF
V: TRBV6-5
D: TRBD2
J: TRBJ2-1
size: NA

DNA: TGTGCCAGCAGCAAAACGACAGGACTGAGGGCTTTCTTT
CDR3: CASSKTTGLRAFF
V: TRBV21-1
D: NA
J: TRBJ1-1
size: NA

DNA: TGTGCCAGCAGCTTCTCCCACGGAGCCTACGAGCAGTACTTC
CDR3: CASSFSHGAYEQYF
V: TRBV7-9
D: NA
J: TRBJ2-7
size: NA

DNA: TGTGCCAGCAGCGTATATGGGGATCCCTACGAGCAGTACTTC
CDR3: CASSVYGDPYEQYF
V: TRBV9
D: NA
J: TRBJ2-7
size: NA

DNA: TGTGCCATCAGTGATGGGGGCGATACGCAGTATTTT
CDR3: CAISDGGDTQYF
V: TRBV10-3
D: NA
J: TRBJ2-3
size: NA

DNA: TGTGCCAGCAGCGTCGCCTACAATGAGCAGTTCTTC
CDR3: CASSVAYNEQFF
V: TRBV5-6
D: NA
J: TRBJ2-1
size: NA

DNA: TGCGCCAGCAGGGGCAACCCGTACCAAGAGACCCAGTACTTC
CDR3: CASRGNPYQETQYF
V: TRBV5-1
D: NA
J: TRBJ2-5
size: NA

DNA: TGTGCCACCAGCAGTTCCGGGACGCAAACCTACGAGCAGTACTTC
CDR3: CATSSSGTQTYEQYF
V: TRBV15
D: NA
J: TRBJ2-7
size: NA

DNA: TGTGCCAGCAGCTTAAATTCCGCCCGGGATGGAATCTCCTACGAGCAGTACTTC
CDR3: CASSLNSARDGISYEQYF
V: TRBV11-1
D: NA
J: TRBJ2-7
size: NA

DNA: TGTGCCAGCACTCTTGGGGGGGCTCCGAAGGAGTTCTTC
CDR3: CASTLGGAPKEFF
V: TRBV28
D: NA
J: TRBJ2-1
size: NA

DNA: TGTGCCAGCAGCTTCCCGGGACAGGGCTACGAGCAGTACTTC
CDR3: CASSFPGQGYEQYF
V: TRBV5-6
D: TRBD1
J: TRBJ2-7
size: NA

DNA: TGTGCCAGCAGCGATGACCCCGTGACAGGGGATAACTATGGCTACACCTTC
CDR3: CASSDDPVTGDNYGYTF
V: TRBV9
D: TRBD1
J: TRBJ1-2
size: NA

DNA: TGTGCCAGCAGCAAGCGGGGCGGTCTTAGCACAGATACGCAGTATTTT
CDR3: CASSKRGGLSTDTQYF
V: TRBV11-1
D: TRBD2
J: TRBJ2-3
size: NA

DNA: TGTGCCAGCAGTTTGGTGGTAGCGGCCAGCTCCTACAATGAGCAGTTCTTC
CDR3: CASSLVVAASSYNEQFF
V: TRBV28
D: NA
J: TRBJ2-1
size: NA

DNA: TGTGCCAGCAGCCCCCGGCTAGGGACTACCTACGAGCAGTACTTC
CDR3: CASSPRLGTTYEQYF
V: TRBV9
D: TRBD2
J: TRBJ2-7
size: NA

DNA: TGTGCCAGCAGCTTTTTAACTTCTCCGGGGATGGATGAGCAGTACTTC
CDR3: CASSFLTSPGMDEQYF
V: TRBV11-1
D: NA
J: TRBJ2-7
size: NA

DNA: TGTGCCAGCAGTTTTTCCGCGGGCCCGAGCTCCTACGAGCAGTACTTC
CDR3: CASSFSAGPSSYEQYF
V: TRBV28
D: NA
J: TRBJ2-7
size: NA

DNA: TGTGCCAGCAGCTTAGAGGGACAGGGCCAAACCTACGAGCAGTACTTC
CDR3: CASSLEGQGQTYEQYF
V: TRBV7-9
D: TRBD1
J: TRBJ2-7
size: NA

DNA: TGTGCCAGCAGGGGGGACCCGGGGGATACGCAGTATTTT
CDR3: CASRGDPGDTQYF
V: TRBV27
D: NA
J: TRBJ2-3
size: NA

DNA: TGTGCCAGCAGCTCGGACAGGGTATGGCCTTCTAGCACAGATACGCAGTATTTT
CDR3: CASSSDRVWPSSTDTQYF
V: TRBV7-6
D: TRBD1
J: TRBJ2-3
size: NA

DNA: TGTGCCAGCAGTCCACGAGGACAGGGAAATTATGGCTACACCTTC
CDR3: CASSPRGQGNYGYTF
V: TRBV27
D: TRBD1
J: TRBJ1-2
size: NA

DNA: TGTGCCAGCGGACACTGGAGCTCCTACAATGAGCAGTTCTTC
CDR3: CASGHWSSYNEQFF
V: TRBV6-6
D: NA
J: TRBJ2-1
size: NA

DNA: TGTGCCAGCAGTCCCGGACAGTTTTACGAGCAGTACTTC
CDR3: CASSPGQFYEQYF
V: TRBV28
D: NA
J: TRBJ2-7
size: once

DNA: TGTGCCAGCAGCTTAGGGGAGGGCTCTGAAGCTTTCTTT
CDR3: CASSLGEGSEAFF
V: TRBV11-2
D: NA
J: TRBJ1-1
size: NA

DNA: TGTGCCAGCAGCTTTAAAGGGCTTTACAATGAGCAGTTCTTC
CDR3: CASSFKGLYNEQFF
V: TRBV5-4
D: NA
J: TRBJ2-1
size: NA

DNA: TGTGCCAGCAGACAGGACAGTTATAATTCACCCCTCCACTTT
CDR3: CASRQDSYNSPLHF
V: TRBV28
D: NA
J: TRBJ1-6
size: NA

DNA: TGTGCCAGTCGAAAGACCTATGGCTACACCTTC
CDR3: CASRKTYGYTF
V: TRBV5-6
D: NA
J: TRBJ1-2
size: NA

DNA: TGTGCCAGCACGCGGGGAGACATTCAGTACTTC
CDR3: CASTRGDIQYF
V: TRBV25-1
D: NA
J: TRBJ2-4
size: NA

DNA: TGTGCCAGCAGCTTAAGGGGAGTCTCCTACGAGCAGTACTTC
CDR3: CASSLRGVSYEQYF
V: TRBV7-9
D: NA
J: TRBJ2-7
size: NA

DNA: TGTGCCAGCAGCGCAACAGGGGCTGGAAACACCATATATTTT
CDR3: CASSATGAGNTIYF
V: TRBV9
D: TRBD1
J: TRBJ1-3
size: NA

DNA: TGTGCCAGCAGTTTCCTCGACGGGAACACTGAAGCTTTCTTT
CDR3: CASSFLDGNTEAFF
V: TRBV27
D: NA
J: TRBJ1-1
size: NA

DNA: TGTGCCAGTAGTATAACAGGGGGCGGATACAATGAGCAGTTCTTC
CDR3: CASSITGGGYNEQFF
V: TRBV19
D: TRBD1
J: TRBJ2-1
size: NA

DNA: TGTGCCAGCAGTTTAAGGTTCTATGGCTACACCTTC
CDR3: CASSLRFYGYTF
V: TRBV28
D: NA
J: TRBJ1-2
size: NA

DNA: TGTGCCACCAGCAGGGGTAGGGGGGCCCTAGACTACGAGCAGTACTTC
CDR3: CATSRGRGALDYEQYF
V: TRBV15
D: NA
J: TRBJ2-7
size: NA

DNA: TGTGCCAGCAGTCGGGGGACAGGGAACTACGAGCAGTACTTC
CDR3: CASSRGTGNYEQYF
V: TRBV6-1
D: TRBD1
J: TRBJ2-7
size: NA

DNA: TGTGCCAGCAGCTTTTCCCGGTTCAAGGGCCATACTCTCGGCTACACCTTC
CDR3: CASSFSRFKGHTLGYTF
V: TRBV5-8
D: NA
J: TRBJ1-2
size: NA

DNA: TGTGCCATCAGTGAGAGTGGGAGTGCCTACAATGAGCAGTTCTTC
CDR3: CAISESGSAYNEQFF
V: TRBV10-3
D: NA
J: TRBJ2-1
size: NA

DNA: TGTGCCAGTAGTATTAGGACTAGGAAGGATGAGCAGTTCTTC
CDR3: CASSIRTRKDEQFF
V: TRBV19
D: TRBD2
J: TRBJ2-1
size: NA

DNA: TGTGCCTGGAGTGTATCGGGAGGGTACAATGAGCAGTTCTTC
CDR3: CAWSVSGGYNEQFF
V: TRBV30
D: TRBD2
J: TRBJ2-1
size: NA